These T cell receptor beta chains were read from a single sample in a study of human T cells and chemical hapten exposure. Using its own MiXCR run on the RACE reads, TCRdb lists one record per CDR3 protein. The data show about 120,000 distinct CDR3 sequences, with roughly 14% seen just once and approximately 2.6% held by the top ten. This material consisted of whole blood, taken in connection with sensitization to the hapten diphenylcyclopropenone (DPC). Receptor source: a woman younger than 35 with alopecia areata. Some clones in this sample may be carry-over from other donors' samples. CDR3s include the opening cysteine and the closing phenylalanine or tryptophan. The order of the fields is V gene, D gene, J gene, clone size, CDR3 protein, CDR3 DNA. A D gene is named only where the DNA matches it firmly. Rows may omit the clone size; those that give it use once, few, many or a size class.

v_gene: TRBV20-1
d_gene: -
j_gene: TRBJ1-2
abundance: many
CDR3aa: CSASPGSFYGYTF
CDR3nt: TGCAGTGCTAGCCCAGGGTCCTTCTATGGCTACACCTTC

v_gene: TRBV12-3/TRBV12-4
d_gene: TRBD1
j_gene: TRBJ1-2
abundance: few
CDR3aa: CATPGQGDGYTF
CDR3nt: TGTGCCACCCCAGGGCAGGGGGATGGCTACACCTTC

v_gene: TRBV9
d_gene: -
j_gene: TRBJ1-2
abundance: -
CDR3aa: CASSVTTNYGYTF
CDR3nt: TGTGCCAGCAGCGTCACAACTAACTATGGCTACACCTTC

v_gene: TRBV27
d_gene: -
j_gene: TRBJ1-2
abundance: -
CDR3aa: CASSLSPPPTIF
CDR3nt: TGTGCCAGCAGTTTATCGCCCCCTCCGACCATTTTC

v_gene: TRBV5-6
d_gene: TRBD1
j_gene: TRBJ2-1
abundance: many
CDR3aa: CASSFAGTGYNEQFF
CDR3nt: TGTGCCAGCAGCTTTGCCGGGACAGGCTACAATGAGCAGTTCTTC

v_gene: TRBV18
d_gene: -
j_gene: TRBJ2-7
abundance: -
CDR3aa: CASSPTPSLEQYF
CDR3nt: TGTGCCAGCTCCCCAACCCCCTCCCTCGAGCAGTACTTC

v_gene: TRBV29-1
d_gene: -
j_gene: TRBJ1-1
abundance: many
CDR3aa: CSAGHQNTEAFF
CDR3nt: TGCAGCGCGGGGCACCAGAACACTGAAGCTTTCTTT

v_gene: TRBV30
d_gene: -
j_gene: TRBJ2-7
abundance: -
CDR3aa: CAWSWGASYEQYF
CDR3nt: TGTGCCTGGAGTTGGGGGGCAAGTTACGAGCAGTACTTC

v_gene: TRBV7-2
d_gene: -
j_gene: TRBJ2-3
abundance: -
CDR3aa: CASSLEGGGADTQYF
CDR3nt: TGTGCCAGCAGCTTAGAGGGGGGCGGGGCAGATACGCAGTATTTT

v_gene: TRBV3-1
d_gene: TRBD2
j_gene: TRBJ2-1
abundance: many
CDR3aa: CASSQMTSGGHNEQFF
CDR3nt: TGTGCCAGCAGCCAAATGACTAGCGGGGGCCACAATGAGCAGTTCTTC

v_gene: TRBV19
d_gene: TRBD1
j_gene: TRBJ2-2
abundance: many
CDR3aa: CASSTGTDYTGELFF
CDR3nt: TGTGCCAGTAGTACCGGGACAGACTACACCGGGGAGCTGTTTTTT

v_gene: TRBV29-1
d_gene: -
j_gene: TRBJ1-2
abundance: many
CDR3aa: CSVEGSQVYGYTF
CDR3nt: TGCAGCGTTGAGGGGTCACAGGTCTATGGCTACACCTTC

v_gene: TRBV27
d_gene: TRBD1
j_gene: TRBJ2-6
abundance: -
CDR3aa: CASSLRGDRGTRANVLTF
CDR3nt: TGTGCCAGCAGTTTGAGAGGGGACAGAGGCACAAGGGCCAACGTCCTGACTTTC

v_gene: TRBV9
d_gene: -
j_gene: TRBJ2-1
abundance: -
CDR3aa: CASSGSGSYNEQFF
CDR3nt: TGTGCCAGCAGTGGGAGCGGTTCCTACAATGAGCAGTTCTTC

v_gene: TRBV12-3/TRBV12-4
d_gene: TRBD1
j_gene: TRBJ1-1
abundance: many
CDR3aa: CASSETGGTEAFF
CDR3nt: TGTGCCAGCAGTGAAACAGGGGGCACTGAAGCTTTCTTT

v_gene: TRBV20-1
d_gene: TRBD2
j_gene: TRBJ2-3
abundance: few
CDR3aa: CSALAGESDTQYF
CDR3nt: TGCAGTGCCTTAGCGGGGGAGTCAGATACGCAGTATTTT

v_gene: TRBV5-1
d_gene: -
j_gene: TRBJ2-2
abundance: few
CDR3aa: CASNLFGQSNTGELFF
CDR3nt: TGCGCCAGCAACCTTTTCGGGCAGTCGAACACCGGGGAGCTGTTTTTT

v_gene: TRBV6-1
d_gene: -
j_gene: TRBJ2-6
abundance: -
CDR3aa: CASSDVGGSGANVLTF
CDR3nt: TGTGCCAGCAGTGACGTGGGGGGCTCTGGGGCCAACGTCCTGACTTTC

v_gene: TRBV4-3
d_gene: -
j_gene: TRBJ1-1
abundance: many
CDR3aa: CASSQVRFSYMNTEAFF
CDR3nt: TGCGCCAGCAGCCAAGTTCGATTCTCGTACATGAACACTGAAGCTTTCTTT

v_gene: TRBV9
d_gene: -
j_gene: TRBJ2-5
abundance: few
CDR3aa: CASSVAGTSLETQYF
CDR3nt: TGTGCCAGCAGCGTAGCAGGGACCTCTCTTGAGACCCAGTACTTC

v_gene: TRBV14
d_gene: -
j_gene: TRBJ2-4
abundance: -
CDR3aa: CASSPTLGGVNENIQYF
CDR3nt: TGTGCCAGCAGCCCCACGTTGGGGGGAGTAAATGAAAACATTCAGTACTTC

v_gene: TRBV4-3
d_gene: -
j_gene: TRBJ1-2
abundance: -
CDR3aa: CANSQDSSLTYGYTF
CDR3nt: TGCGCCAACAGCCAAGATAGCAGCCTGACCTATGGCTACACCTTC

v_gene: TRBV14
d_gene: -
j_gene: TRBJ2-3
abundance: -
CDR3aa: CASSQDPSVRQYF
CDR3nt: TGTGCCAGCAGCCAAGATCCCAGCGTTCGGCAGTATTTT

v_gene: TRBV28
d_gene: -
j_gene: TRBJ1-5
abundance: few
CDR3aa: CASRGGQPQHF
CDR3nt: TGTGCCAGCAGAGGAGGTCAGCCCCAGCATTTT

v_gene: TRBV20-1
d_gene: TRBD1
j_gene: TRBJ2-1
abundance: -
CDR3aa: CSATEKTGLYNEQFF
CDR3nt: TGCAGTGCCACGGAAAAGACAGGGCTGTACAATGAGCAGTTCTTC

v_gene: TRBV6-6
d_gene: -
j_gene: TRBJ2-7
abundance: many
CDR3aa: CASSYWGEVYEQYF
CDR3nt: TGTGCCAGCAGTTACTGGGGCGAGGTCTACGAGCAGTACTTC

v_gene: TRBV27
d_gene: -
j_gene: TRBJ1-1
abundance: -
CDR3aa: CASSEQFPGAGTEAFF
CDR3nt: TGTGCCAGCAGTGAGCAGTTTCCAGGGGCTGGCACTGAAGCTTTCTTT

v_gene: TRBV4-3
d_gene: TRBD2
j_gene: TRBJ2-7
abundance: -
CDR3aa: CASSQAGRDFDEQYF
CDR3nt: TGCGCCAGCAGCCAAGCAGGGAGGGATTTCGACGAGCAGTACTTC

v_gene: TRBV5-5
d_gene: TRBD1
j_gene: TRBJ2-2
abundance: few
CDR3aa: CASSLAAQQGGTGELFF
CDR3nt: TGTGCCAGCAGCTTGGCCGCACAACAGGGGGGCACCGGGGAGCTGTTTTTT

v_gene: TRBV5-1
d_gene: -
j_gene: TRBJ1-1
abundance: -
CDR3aa: CASSPFVQNTEAFF
CDR3nt: TGCGCCAGCAGCCCCTTCGTCCAGAACACTGAAGCTTTCTTT

v_gene: TRBV9
d_gene: -
j_gene: TRBJ1-2
abundance: -
CDR3aa: CASSERDSNYGYTF
CDR3nt: TGTGCCAGCAGCGAAAGGGACTCTAACTATGGCTACACCTTC

v_gene: TRBV6-2/TRBV6-3
d_gene: -
j_gene: TRBJ2-1
abundance: few
CDR3aa: CASTTGNYNEQFF
CDR3nt: TGTGCCAGCACTACGGGAAACTACAATGAGCAGTTCTTC

v_gene: TRBV28
d_gene: -
j_gene: TRBJ1-6
abundance: few
CDR3aa: CATYQTGYRSPLHF
CDR3nt: TGTGCCACCTACCAGACGGGGTATCGTTCACCCCTCCACTTT

v_gene: TRBV4-3
d_gene: TRBD1
j_gene: TRBJ1-2
abundance: -
CDR3aa: CASSQHIRDRVGGYTF
CDR3nt: TGCGCCAGCAGCCAGCATATCCGGGACAGGGTGGGTGGCTACACCTTC

v_gene: TRBV28
d_gene: -
j_gene: TRBJ2-5
abundance: -
CDR3aa: CASSLRQGRGGRTQYF
CDR3nt: TGTGCCAGCAGTTTAAGGCAGGGGCGCGGGGGAAGGACCCAGTACTTC

v_gene: TRBV27
d_gene: TRBD1
j_gene: TRBJ2-2
abundance: -
CDR3aa: CASSSGDRDSGELFF
CDR3nt: TGTGCCAGCAGTTCGGGGGACAGGGATTCCGGGGAGCTGTTTTTT

v_gene: TRBV10-3
d_gene: TRBD2
j_gene: TRBJ2-1
abundance: -
CDR3aa: CAIGGSGVYNEQFF
CDR3nt: TGTGCCATCGGAGGGAGCGGGGTCTACAATGAGCAGTTCTTC

v_gene: TRBV10-3
d_gene: TRBD1
j_gene: TRBJ2-1
abundance: few
CDR3aa: CAISESTGMHEQFF
CDR3nt: TGTGCCATCAGTGAGTCGACAGGGATGCATGAGCAGTTCTTC

v_gene: TRBV11-2
d_gene: -
j_gene: TRBJ2-5
abundance: many
CDR3aa: CASSLEREETQYF
CDR3nt: TGTGCCAGCAGCTTAGAAAGGGAAGAGACCCAGTACTTC

v_gene: TRBV20-1
d_gene: -
j_gene: TRBJ2-7
abundance: -
CDR3aa: CSARWRGPSEQYF
CDR3nt: TGCAGTGCTAGGTGGAGGGGGCCCTCCGAGCAGTACTTC

v_gene: TRBV30
d_gene: -
j_gene: TRBJ2-7
abundance: -
CDR3aa: CAWSVRGAGYGIVYEQYF
CDR3nt: TGTGCCTGGAGTGTACGAGGGGCGGGGTATGGTATAGTCTACGAGCAGTACTTC

v_gene: TRBV20-1
d_gene: TRBD1
j_gene: TRBJ1-6
abundance: -
CDR3aa: CSARDHGTEASPLHF
CDR3nt: TGCAGTGCTAGAGATCATGGGACAGAGGCTTCACCCCTCCACTTT

v_gene: TRBV9
d_gene: -
j_gene: TRBJ1-1
abundance: -
CDR3aa: CASSPAHLMNTEAFF
CDR3nt: TGTGCCAGCTCCCCCGCGCACCTAATGAACACTGAAGCTTTCTTT

v_gene: TRBV6-6
d_gene: -
j_gene: TRBJ2-7
abundance: -
CDR3aa: CASSHVGYEQYF
CDR3nt: TGTGCCAGCAGTCACGTGGGCTACGAGCAGTACTTC

v_gene: TRBV6-5
d_gene: -
j_gene: TRBJ1-1
abundance: many
CDR3aa: CASSSHTEAFF
CDR3nt: TGTGCCAGCAGTTCCCACACTGAAGCTTTCTTT

v_gene: TRBV27
d_gene: -
j_gene: TRBJ1-5
abundance: many
CDR3aa: CASSLQGYNTQPQHF
CDR3nt: TGTGCCAGCAGTTTACAGGGGTATAATACTCAGCCCCAGCATTTT

v_gene: TRBV20-1
d_gene: TRBD1
j_gene: TRBJ2-2
abundance: few
CDR3aa: CSASPGQGDSGELFF
CDR3nt: TGCAGTGCTTCTCCCGGACAGGGGGATTCAGGGGAGCTGTTTTTT

v_gene: TRBV11-2
d_gene: -
j_gene: TRBJ2-3
abundance: many
CDR3aa: CASSLLDTQYF
CDR3nt: TGTGCCAGCAGCTTATTAGATACGCAGTATTTT

v_gene: TRBV20-1
d_gene: -
j_gene: TRBJ2-7
abundance: few
CDR3aa: CSASGKAYEQYF
CDR3nt: TGCAGTGCCAGTGGGAAGGCGTACGAGCAGTACTTC

v_gene: TRBV27
d_gene: TRBD1
j_gene: TRBJ2-5
abundance: many
CDR3aa: CASSLSGQGRKETQYF
CDR3nt: TGTGCCAGCAGTTTATCCGGACAGGGGAGGAAAGAGACCCAGTACTTC

v_gene: TRBV27
d_gene: -
j_gene: TRBJ2-3
abundance: few
CDR3aa: CASNIRGSGDTQYF
CDR3nt: TGTGCCAGCAACATCCGGGGGTCCGGAGATACGCAGTATTTT

v_gene: TRBV7-9
d_gene: TRBD1
j_gene: TRBJ1-3
abundance: -
CDR3aa: CASSSGQSSSGNTIYF
CDR3nt: TGTGCCAGCAGCTCGGGACAGTCAAGCTCTGGAAACACCATATATTTT

v_gene: TRBV6-6
d_gene: -
j_gene: TRBJ2-1
abundance: few
CDR3aa: CASSASNEQFF
CDR3nt: TGTGCCAGCAGTGCGAGCAATGAGCAGTTCTTC